The source of this T cell receptor beta chain is a study of T cell changes during pregnancy in multiple sclerosis. V lost 8 bases, J lost 1 base, and 9 bases lay in between. Germline V lookup: CDR1 GTSNPN, CDR2 SVGIG (reference sequence). The CDR3 contains 12 residues. This clone has a single count. The repertoire was sequenced with immunoSEQ multiplex PCR; TCRdb's copy has only in-frame clones and lacks some. The sample yields almost 95,000 clones, more than 85% seen once. The input for sequencing was peripheral blood, taken in the first trimester of pregnancy. J is TRBJ2-1 and V is TRBV30; a weak D match, TRBD2 (6 bases). This receptor was obtained from a female donor with multiple sclerosis, enrolled in a pregnancy study. CDR3 protein: CAAAGSYNEQFF. The CDR3 DNA is TGTGCCGCGGCGGGGTCCTACAATGAGCAGTTCTTC.